This T cell receptor (beta chain) stems from a study of identical twins (dated by TCRdb to between 2015 and 2016). Background for the entire study: TCR alpha and beta repertoires from monozygotic twins, unrelated adults of various ages and cord blood were deep-sequenced to test whether fetal clonotypes persist. To rule out contamination, the twin experiments were replicated at different times with different library preparation protocols.

Every donor in the study was a healthy Caucasian. Overall study results and their limits: Compared with coincidental sharing between unrelated individuals, an excess of low generation-probability sequences was observed among out-of-frame TCR alpha sequences shared between twins. Excess twin sharing in beta out-of-frame sequences was weaker because fewer shared sequences lowered the signal-to-noise ratio. Zero-insertion analyses could be partly confounded by invariant T cells such as MAIT and iNKT, though diverse VJ usage argued against such confounding for most clonotypes. Conclusions relied on cross-sectional statistical analysis, since the same donors could not be followed over many years. In monozygotic twins, out-of-frame TCR alpha sharing was systematically underestimated by recombination models, although the models agreed with sharing between unrelated individuals. Abundant cord blood beta clonotypes carried fewer insertions; young adult naive repertoires showed a weaker similar trend, while memory repertoires showed none.

This clonotype has only a few counts. This receptor's antigen is unknown. No base quality information exists; no much larger clone differs at one position. Libraries came from 5' RACE. These reads were obtained on an Illumina HiSeq 2000. Template switching added a universal primer binding site, and the final cDNA carried a unique molecular identifier that allowed TCR cDNA molecules to be counted accurately. First-strand cDNA for TCR alpha and beta chains was synthesized from specific primers in the conserved constant-segment region. To control for contamination, every cDNA library carried two barcodes: a SMART-Mk sample barcode plus Illumina barcodes. TruSeq adapter sequences, together with Illumina sample barcodes, were added in two successive PCR steps. TCR alpha and beta cDNA libraries were sequenced on the Illumina HiSeq platform with custom primers. The study's processing was this. Unique molecular identifiers were extracted from raw reads with MiGEC, and CDR3 positions were determined with MiXCR. Recombination models were inferred per individual with the repgenHMM and IGoR tools using an EM algorithm. The analysis of shared clonotypes was done with the tcR package in R, with sharing normalized by the product of cloneset sizes. Out-of-frame nonproductive sequences were analyzed to study raw recombination free of thymic and clonal selection effects. TCRdb's own reprocessing of the public reads used fastp at Q25 and MiXCR and kept productive beta chains. When rows share a CDR3 protein, they turn into one entry using the most common DNA and genes. TCRdb assigned the V and J calls; the authors' analysis was not used. The sample table lists approximately 1.8 million distinct CDR3 sequences, less than 35% of them with a count of one. Clones ranked in the top ten supply about 0.27% of the sample.

The sample comprised cord blood. The source of this sequence is a newborn girl in good health.

For the CDR3, the sequence is CASSQAGTSAYEQYF. The DNA sequence reads TGTGCCAGCAGCCAAGCCGGGACTAGCGCCTACGAGCAGTACTTC. This chain joins TRBV3-1 to TRBJ2-7; the junction holds 10 bases that match TRBD2. Ends trimmed: V by 1 base, J by 2 bases; bases unmatched to a gene: 2. The CDR3 sequence holds 15 residues, the cysteine and phenylalanine included. CDR3 DNA is the only sequence kept; it has 45 bases, read in frame from the first base. The germline V gene (reference sequence) specifies LGHDT as CDR1 and YNNKEL as CDR2.